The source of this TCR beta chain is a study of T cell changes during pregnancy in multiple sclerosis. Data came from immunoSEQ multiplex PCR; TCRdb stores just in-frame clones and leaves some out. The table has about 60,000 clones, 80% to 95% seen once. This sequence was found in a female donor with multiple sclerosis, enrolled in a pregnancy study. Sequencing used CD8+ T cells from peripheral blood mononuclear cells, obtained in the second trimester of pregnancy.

DNA for the CDR3: TGTGCCTCTACAGGGTCCATGGCTGAAGCTTTCTTT. It is translated as CASTGSMAEAFF. The rearrangement joins TRBV28 to TRBJ1-1; the D gene is possibly TRBD1 (6 bases). The V and J ends lost 11 bases and 6 bases respectively, with 16 bases between them. The CDR3 runs to 12 residues. Germline V gene sequence: CDR1 MDHEN, CDR2 SYDVKM.